One T cell receptor (beta chain) is described in this entry. The antigen remains undetermined. cDNA came from roughly 0.53 to 1 ug RNA primed by random hexamers. The CDR3 of TCR beta was amplified by immunoSEQ multiplex PCR across 54 Vbeta and 13 Jbeta. TCRdb fed the immunoSEQ multiplex PCR reads into MiXCR, producing one record per CDR3 protein. Of about 190,000 distinct CDR3 sequences in the sample, 90% to 96% were seen once. V was trimmed by 6 bases and J by 7 bases, leaving 13 bases between them. This CDR3 region has 13 residues. Germline lookup yields CDR1 GTSNPN and CDR2 SVGIG (reference sequence). These data originate in a study of CD8 T cells in Susac syndrome. Study information: Patients with Susac syndrome were therapy-naive, on corticosteroids, or on intravenous immunoglobulin alone at blood draw. The study's findings and limits: Clonal expansion was not observed in the Susac syndrome CD4+ T cell repertoires.

The origin of this receptor is a human donor with Susac syndrome. Sequenced input: CD4+ T cells from PBMCs. The chain uses TRBV30 and TRBJ1-6; TRBD1 is a possible D gene (6 bases). The CDR3 region has the DNA TGTGCCTGCCCAGGGGCCCGAAATTCACCCCTCCACTTT. It translates to CACPGARNSPLHF.